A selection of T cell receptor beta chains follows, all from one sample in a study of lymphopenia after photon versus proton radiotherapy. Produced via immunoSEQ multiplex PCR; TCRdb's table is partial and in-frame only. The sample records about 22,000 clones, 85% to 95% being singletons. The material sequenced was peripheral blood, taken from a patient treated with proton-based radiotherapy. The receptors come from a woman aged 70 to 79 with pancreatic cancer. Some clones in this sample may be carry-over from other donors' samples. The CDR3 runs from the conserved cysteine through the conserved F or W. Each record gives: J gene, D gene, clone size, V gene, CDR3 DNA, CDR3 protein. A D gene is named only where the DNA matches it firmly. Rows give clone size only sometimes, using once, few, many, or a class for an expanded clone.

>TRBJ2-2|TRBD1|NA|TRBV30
TGTGCCTGGAGTCCTCCGGGACAGTATACCGGGGAGCTGTTTTTT
CAWSPPGQYTGELFF
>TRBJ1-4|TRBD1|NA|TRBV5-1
TGCGCCAGCAGCTTACAGGGGGCGATTGAGGAAAAACTGTTTTTT
CASSLQGAIEEKLFF
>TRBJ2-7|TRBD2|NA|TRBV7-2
TGTGCCAGCAGCTCGGGACTATTAGCCTACGAGCAGTACTTC
CASSSGLLAYEQYF
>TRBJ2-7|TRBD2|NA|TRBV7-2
TGTGCCAGCAGCCTTAGCGGGAGCGGAGGGATCTACGAGCAGTACTTC
CASSLSGSGGIYEQYF
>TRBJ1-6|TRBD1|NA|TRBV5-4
TGTGCCAGCAGCGATCCGTCGAGGGGGCAAACGGCACCCCTCCACTTT
CASSDPSRGQTAPLHF
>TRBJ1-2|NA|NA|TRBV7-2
TGTGCCAGCAGCTTAGGAACACAAAACTATGGCTACACCTTC
CASSLGTQNYGYTF
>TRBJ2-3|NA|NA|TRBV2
TGTGCCAGCAGTAGGGACAGCACAGATACGCAGTATTTT
CASSRDSTDTQYF
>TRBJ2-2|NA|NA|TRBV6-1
TGTGCCAGCAGTGAGGGAGGATGGGCCGGGGAGCTGTTTTTT
CASSEGGWAGELFF
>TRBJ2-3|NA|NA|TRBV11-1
TGTGCCAGCAGCTTAGTTCCGGGGTACACAGATACGCAGTATTTT
CASSLVPGYTDTQYF
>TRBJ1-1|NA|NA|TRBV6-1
TGTGCCAGCAGTGTCGGTAGGGGCCTATACACTGAAGCTTTCTTT
CASSVGRGLYTEAFF
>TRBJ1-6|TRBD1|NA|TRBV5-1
TGCGCCAGCAGCTTGAGGACAGGGGATTCACCCCTCCACTTT
CASSLRTGDSPLHF
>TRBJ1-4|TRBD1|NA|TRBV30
TGTGCCTGGAACACCGGGACAGGGGGCAGTCGTGGTGAAAAACTGTTTTTT
CAWNTGTGGSRGEKLFF
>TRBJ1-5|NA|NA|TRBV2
TGTGCCAGCAGTGATCGGGACAATCAGCCCCAGCATTTT
CASSDRDNQPQHF
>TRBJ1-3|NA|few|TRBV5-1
TGCGCCAGCAGCTTGCAGGGCTTTGGAAACACCATATATTTT
CASSLQGFGNTIYF
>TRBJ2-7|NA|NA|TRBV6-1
TGTGCCAGCAGTGAAGAACGGGCTAGCGCTTCCTACGAGCAGTACTTC
CASSEERASASYEQYF
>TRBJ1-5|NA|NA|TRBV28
TGTGCCAGCAGTCCGTCCAGGGGTTTCGGCAATCAGCCCCAGCATTTT
CASSPSRGFGNQPQHF
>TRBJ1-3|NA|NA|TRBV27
TGTGCCAGCAGTATAGGGGGTTCTGGAAACACCATATATTTT
CASSIGGSGNTIYF
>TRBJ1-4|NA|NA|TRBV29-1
TGCAGCGTGATGGGGTCGACAGAGGATAATGAAAAACTGTTTTTT
CSVMGSTEDNEKLFF
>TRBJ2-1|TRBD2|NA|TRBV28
TGTGCCAGCGCCCCGGCGGGGGTGAGACTAGCCTTTGTTGATCCGTTCTTC
CASAPAGVRLAFVDPFF
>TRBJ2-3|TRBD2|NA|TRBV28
TGTGCCAGCAGTTTACCCCCGTTTAGGAGCGGGAGGGCCACAGATACGCAGTATTTT
CASSLPPFRSGRATDTQYF
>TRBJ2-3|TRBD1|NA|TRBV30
TGTGCCTCCGAGGGTGGGACAGGGCGCGCAGATACGCAGTATTTT
CASEGGTGRADTQYF
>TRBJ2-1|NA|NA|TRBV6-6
TGTGCCAGCACCAAGGAGGGATACAATGAGCAGTTCTTC
CASTKEGYNEQFF
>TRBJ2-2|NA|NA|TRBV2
TGTGCCAGCAGTGAAGGGTTTGAGGCCCCCACCGGGGAGCTGTTTTTT
CASSEGFEAPTGELFF
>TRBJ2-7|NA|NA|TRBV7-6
TGTGCCGGCGCCGCCGGGACGGATACCTACGAGCAGTACTTC
CAGAAGTDTYEQYF
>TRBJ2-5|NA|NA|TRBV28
TGTGCCAGCAGCAGGGGGGATAGAGAGACCCAGTACTTC
CASSRGDRETQYF
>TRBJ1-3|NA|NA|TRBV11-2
TGTGCCAGCAGCTCGCAGGGTTCTGGAAACACCATATATTTT
CASSSQGSGNTIYF
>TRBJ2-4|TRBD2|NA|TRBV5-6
TGTGCCAGCAGCCCTAGCGGGACCGCTATGGCCAAAAACATTCAGTACTTC
CASSPSGTAMAKNIQYF
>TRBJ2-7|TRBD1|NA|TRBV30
TGTGCCTGGACGACGGGACAGGGATACTACGAGCAGTACTTC
CAWTTGQGYYEQYF
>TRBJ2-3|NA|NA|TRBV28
TGTGCCAGCAAGAGGCAGAACACAGATACGCAGTATTTT
CASKRQNTDTQYF
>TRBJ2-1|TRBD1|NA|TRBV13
TGTGCCAGCAGCTTACAGGGGGCGCATGAGCAGTTCTTC
CASSLQGAHEQFF
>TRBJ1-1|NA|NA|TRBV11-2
TGTGCCAGCAGCTGGGGAGCCCCAGGCACTGAAGCTTTCTTT
CASSWGAPGTEAFF
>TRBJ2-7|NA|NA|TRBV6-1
TGTGCCAGCAGTGAGTGGAGGGTTCCTCCCTACGAGCAGTACTTC
CASSEWRVPPYEQYF
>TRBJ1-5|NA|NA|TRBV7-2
TGTGCCAGCAGCCCATACTCCGGGACACTGATGAATCAGCCCCAGCATTTT
CASSPYSGTLMNQPQHF
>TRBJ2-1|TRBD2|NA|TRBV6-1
TGTGCCAGCAGAGCGGGACTAGCGGGATACAATGAGCAGTTCTTC
CASRAGLAGYNEQFF
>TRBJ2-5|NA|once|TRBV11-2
TGTGCCAGCAGCTCGGGATTCCAAGAGACCCAGTACTTC
CASSSGFQETQYF
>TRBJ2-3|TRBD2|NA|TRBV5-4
TGTGCCAGCAGTGAAAGGACTAGCGGGAGATACTTAGGTACGCAGTATTTT
CASSERTSGRYLGTQYF
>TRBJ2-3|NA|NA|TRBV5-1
TGCGCCAGCAGCTTGGGACAGGAGGGAGATACGCAGTATTTT
CASSLGQEGDTQYF
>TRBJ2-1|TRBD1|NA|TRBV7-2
TGTGCCAGCAGCTTTTTCCAGGACAGGGCGAACAATGAGCAGTTCTTC
CASSFFQDRANNEQFF
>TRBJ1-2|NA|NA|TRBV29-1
TGCAGCGTTGAGGGGGGGGTCGACTATGGCTACACCTTC
CSVEGGVDYGYTF
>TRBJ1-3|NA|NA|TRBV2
TGTGCCGGGCGTCCAGGGGCTGGAAACACCATATATTTT
CAGRPGAGNTIYF
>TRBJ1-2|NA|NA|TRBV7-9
TGTGCCAGCAGCCCCGATTACTATGGCTACACCTTC
CASSPDYYGYTF
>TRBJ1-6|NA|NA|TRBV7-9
TGTGCCAGCAGCAGCTCAACGGGGGGTCTAAATTCACCCCTCCACTTT
CASSSSTGGLNSPLHF
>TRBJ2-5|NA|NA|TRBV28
TGTGCCAGCAGTTTCTGGGGGAACCAAGAGACCCAGTACTTC
CASSFWGNQETQYF
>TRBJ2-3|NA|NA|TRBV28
TGTGCCAGCAACCTACAGGGAGATACGCAGTATTTT
CASNLQGDTQYF
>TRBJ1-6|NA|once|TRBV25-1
TGTGCCAGCAGTGACGGGGGCTGGAATTCACCCCTCCACTTT
CASSDGGWNSPLHF
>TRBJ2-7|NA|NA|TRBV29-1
TGCAGCGTCGGGACCTACGAGCAGTACTTC
CSVGTYEQYF
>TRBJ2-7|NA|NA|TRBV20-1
TGCAGTGCTGCTTGGGGCGAGCAGTACTTC
CSAAWGEQYF
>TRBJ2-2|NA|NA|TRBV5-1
TGCGCCAGCAGCTTGTGGGGGAGCGGCGGGGAGCTGTTTTTT
CASSLWGSGGELFF
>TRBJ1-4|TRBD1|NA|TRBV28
TGTGCCAGCAGTCAACAGGGGGCAATTACAACTAATGAAAAACTGTTTTTT
CASSQQGAITTNEKLFF
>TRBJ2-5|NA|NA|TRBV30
TGTGCCTGGAGTGTCCGCAGGGGTTACGGAGAGACCCAGTACTTC
CAWSVRRGYGETQYF
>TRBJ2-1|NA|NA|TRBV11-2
TGTGCCAGCAGCTCGATAGACAGGGGAGGGGCCTACAATGAGCAGTTCTTC
CASSSIDRGGAYNEQFF
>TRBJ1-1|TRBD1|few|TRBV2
TGTGCCAGCAGTGTAACAGGGGGCACTGAAGCTTTCTTT
CASSVTGGTEAFF
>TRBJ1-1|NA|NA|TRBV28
TGTGCCAGCAGTTTCGTAGGGGGGAACACTGAAGCTTTCTTT
CASSFVGGNTEAFF
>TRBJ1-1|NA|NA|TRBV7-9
TGTGCCAGCAGCTTTAGGGGGGGCCAGAACACTGAAGCTTTCTTT
CASSFRGGQNTEAFF